This TCR beta chain was profiled in a study of cytomegalovirus exposure and HLA in healthy donors. PCR involved 60 Vbeta and 13 Jbeta primers. Sequenced by immunoSEQ multiplex PCR; TCRdb stores in-frame clones only, minus some. There are under 140,000 clones in the sample; roughly 80% occur only once, and 1% to 1.5% lies in the top ten. V gave up 0 bases and J gave up 6 bases; unmatched junction bases: 6. The length of the CDR3 is 16 residues. In germline, CDR1 is LGHNA, CDR2 YSLEER. Findings and caveats of the study: TCR beta V- and J-gene trimming, according to a later analysis, was linked to a missense DCLRE1C variant. Presence/absence analyses supposed approximately even sequencing depth among donors.

Details on this clone: The target antigen is unknown.

The specimen was PBMCs. The sequence was collected from a woman aged 25 to 45 in good health and CMV-seronegative. V and J are TRBV4-3 and TRBJ1-4, with TRBD1 identical over 8 bases. CDR3 DNA: TGCGCCAGCAGCCAAGATCTCAGGGGGCCGGATGAAAAACTGTTTTTT. This translates into CASSQDLRGPDEKLFF.